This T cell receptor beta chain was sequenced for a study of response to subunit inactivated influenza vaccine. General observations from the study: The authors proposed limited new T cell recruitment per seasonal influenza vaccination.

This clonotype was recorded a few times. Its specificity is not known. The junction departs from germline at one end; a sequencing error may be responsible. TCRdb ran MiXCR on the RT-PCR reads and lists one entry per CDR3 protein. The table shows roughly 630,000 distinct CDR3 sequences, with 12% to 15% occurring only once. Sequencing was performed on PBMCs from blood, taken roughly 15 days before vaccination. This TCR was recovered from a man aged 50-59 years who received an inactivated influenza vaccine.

CDR3 sequence (DNA): TGCGCTACCCAGGGTTCTGGGGCCAACGTCCTGACTTTC. This gives the protein CATQGSGANVLTF. The chain couples TRBV6-2 or TRBV6-3 to TRBJ2-6; a possible D gene is TRBD1 (5 bases). Per the germline V gene, CDR1 is MNHEY and CDR2 is SVGEGT. The CDR3 spans 13 residues.